The source of this T cell receptor (beta chain) is a study of CD8 T cells in ankylosing spondylitis. Findings of the study overall: Seemingly characteristic of ankylosing spondylitis blood was a TCR beta motif consisting of under 10 highly homologous variants. Clones linked to the disease showed a CD8+ phenotype. They occurred at relatively low frequencies in peripheral blood.

Comment on this clonotype: Its antigen is not identified.

One entry per CDR3 protein, called by TCRdb with MiXCR from the 5' RACE reads. The sample shows 700,000 or so distinct CDR3 sequences, around 19% of them seen only once. Sequences were obtained from blood, either unsorted or a sorted T cell fraction (not recorded which). This receptor was taken from a male donor with ankylosing spondylitis.

The CDR3 DNA reads as TGTGCCAGCAGCTTCATCGGGACAGGCTCTAATGAGCAGTTCTTC. Translating it yields CASSFIGTGSNEQFF. The J gene is TRBJ2-1, the V gene TRBV11-1; 8 bases map to TRBD1. Germline CDR1 and CDR2: SGHAT and FQDESV (reference sequence). Germline trimming cut 3 bases from V and 7 bases from J; bases unmatched to any gene: 8. The CDR3 spans 15 residues.